These T cell receptor beta chains were read from a single sample in a study of cytomegalovirus exposure and HLA in healthy donors. Clones were read by immunoSEQ multiplex PCR, and TCRdb kept only the in-frame ones, dropping some. This table holds 210,000 or so clones, 82% found once. The sample consisted of PBMCs. Receptors originate from a woman in her forties in good health and CMV-seronegative. Both conserved end residues are part of each CDR3. D genes are given only for firm matches. Size is stated for part of the rows, as once, few or many counts, or as a class when the clone is expanded.

J | D | size | V | DNA | CDR3
TRBJ2-3 | NA | few | TRBV2 | TGTGCCAGCAGAACAGGGTACACAGATACGCAGTATTTT | CASRTGYTDTQYF
TRBJ2-5 | NA | NA | TRBV15 | TGTGCCACCAGCAGAGCCCACAACCAAGAGACCCAGTACTTC | CATSRAHNQETQYF
TRBJ2-7 | NA | NA | TRBV7-7 | TGTGCTAGCAGCGCGGACTCCGTTCACGAGCAGTACTTC | CASSADSVHEQYF
TRBJ1-5 | NA | NA | TRBV2 | TGTGCCAGCAGTGAAGTTGGCCAGCCCCAGCATTTT | CASSEVGQPQHF
TRBJ1-6 | TRBD1 | once | TRBV2 | TGTGCCAGCAGTGGTCAGGGGGAATCACCCCTCCACTTT | CASSGQGESPLHF
TRBJ2-5 | TRBD1 | once | TRBV9 | TGTGCCAGCAGCGTTGATCAGGGGGCCTTAGAGACCCAGTACTTC | CASSVDQGALETQYF
TRBJ2-3 | NA | NA | TRBV7-2 | TGTGCCAGCAGGCGAGACTATCAGTCCCCCACAGATACGCAGTATTTT | CASRRDYQSPTDTQYF
TRBJ1-5 | NA | NA | TRBV2 | TGTGCCAGCAAGTACTCGGGAAGCAATCAGCCCCAGCATTTT | CASKYSGSNQPQHF
TRBJ2-2 | TRBD2 | NA | TRBV7-3 | TGTGCCAGCAGCCCTCAGGGACTAGCCGGCACCGGGGAGCTGTTTTTT | CASSPQGLAGTGELFF
TRBJ1-2 | NA | NA | TRBV10-3 | TGTGCCACCCTCCGCGGGGGGGACTATGGCTACACCTTC | CATLRGGDYGYTF
TRBJ2-7 | NA | NA | TRBV4-2 | TGTGCCAGCAGCCAAGCGCAGGGGCCGTACGAGCAGTACTTC | CASSQAQGPYEQYF
TRBJ1-2 | TRBD1 | NA | TRBV6-1 | TGTGCCAGCAGTGAGCTGGACAGGGGAGGCTACACCTTC | CASSELDRGGYTF
TRBJ1-3 | NA | NA | TRBV18 | TGTGCCAGCTCACCGCTTCAGGGAAGAACAGCTGGAAACACCATATATTTT | CASSPLQGRTAGNTIYF
TRBJ2-7 | NA | once | TRBV7-8 | TGTGCCAGCAGCTTAGAAGGGAGTCTCTACGAGCAGTACTTC | CASSLEGSLYEQYF
TRBJ1-4 | NA | few | TRBV6-6 | TGTGCCAGCAGCCTCAGGGCATCTAATGAAAAACTGTTTTTT | CASSLRASNEKLFF
TRBJ2-1 | NA | NA | TRBV7-2 | TGTGCCACCAGCCCTAGGCATGAACGCAATGAGCAGTTCTTC | CATSPRHERNEQFF
TRBJ2-2 | NA | NA | TRBV2 | TGTGCCAGCGGGGGGATTACTTGGACCGGGGAGCTGTTTTTT | CASGGITWTGELFF
TRBJ2-7 | NA | NA | TRBV6-1 | TGTGCCAGCAGTGAACTAGGGGCTGTCAACGAGCAGTACTTC | CASSELGAVNEQYF
TRBJ2-1 | NA | NA | TRBV2 | TGTGCCAGCACAGGGGACATGTACAATGAGCAGTTCTTC | CASTGDMYNEQFF
TRBJ1-3 | NA | NA | TRBV15 | TGTGCCACCAGCAGTACCGGGACACTTCACTCTGGAAACACCATATATTTT | CATSSTGTLHSGNTIYF
TRBJ1-6 | NA | NA | TRBV30 | TGTGCCTGGAGTGTAACTGGTGTTCAATCACCCCTCCACTTT | CAWSVTGVQSPLHF
TRBJ1-2 | NA | NA | TRBV11-3 | TGTGCCAGCAGCTTAGATATGTCGACATCCTATGGCTACACCTTC | CASSLDMSTSYGYTF
TRBJ1-5 | NA | NA | TRBV6-6 | TGTGCCAGCGGGGGAACAGGGCTAGGGCAGCCCCAGCATTTT | CASGGTGLGQPQHF
TRBJ2-7 | TRBD1 | NA | TRBV28 | TGTGCCAGCAGGTCCGGGACAGGTCCCTACGAGCAGTACTTC | CASRSGTGPYEQYF
TRBJ2-7 | NA | NA | TRBV4-1 | TGCGCCAGCAGCCAAGAAAACAACTACGAGCAGTACTTC | CASSQENNYEQYF
TRBJ1-2 | NA | NA | TRBV9 | TGTGCCAGCAGACTCAACGAGGGTTTAGATTCTTATGGCTACACCTTC | CASRLNEGLDSYGYTF
TRBJ1-6 | NA | once | TRBV5-1 | TGCGCCAGCAGCACCAACCAACAGGGAACGGATTCACCCCTCCACTTT | CASSTNQQGTDSPLHF